This T cell receptor beta chain was recovered during a study of T cells in localized non-small cell lung cancer (dated by TCRdb to the early 2020s). For context, the study as a whole: T cell repertoires of 236 early-stage NSCLC patients were analyzed, with tumors being compared against uninvolved tumor-adjacent lungs. The cohort consisted of about 240 treatment-naive NSCLC patients whose localized lung tumors had been resected. The mean age of the NSCLC patients was around 67 years, with 120 to 150 men and about a hundred women.

Concerning this clone itself: Its target antigen remains unknown. No much larger clone exists at a distance of one base, and base qualities are not known.

The germline V gene (reference sequence) sets CDR1 to SGHNT and CDR2 to YYREEE. Trimming removed 2 bases from V and 0 bases from J, leaving 8 bases between the germline ends. Spanning cysteine to phenylalanine, the CDR3 consists of 15 amino acids. CDR3 DNA is the only sequence kept; it has 45 bases, read in frame from the first base. At diagnosis, peripheral blood, uninvolved tumor-adjacent lung and tumor were collected and were preserved as a mix of fresh-frozen and FFPE material. For TCR repertoire profiling, the blood samples were analyzed as peripheral blood mononuclear cells. The immunoSEQ Assay was used to sequence TCR beta CDR3 regions from DNA. In the source study's methods: To compute T cell density, TCR beta template counts were normalized to usable DNA, which was estimated by amplifying housekeeping genes. Richness was estimated with the preseqR package, extrapolating to 400,000 templates for PBMC samples and 120,000 templates for tissue samples. Clonality was defined as one minus Pielou's evenness. To identify tissue-enriched TCRs, differential abundance testing was run on productive amino-acid clonotypes with a minimum total count of 5 and an alpha of 0.1. The Jaccard Index and the Morisita Overlap Index were used to measure how much the repertoires overlapped between compartments. GLIPH clustered TCR beta CDR3s with public tetramer-defined viral CDR3s; viral motifs required at least three viral sequences plus V-gene enrichment. TCRdb retrieved this table from immuneACCESS and kept in-frame rearrangements only. Not all clones are present; in checked studies, unresolved V genes account for under half, and no reason is known for the remainder. V, J and clone size were drawn from that table, and D and trimming were deduced from the DNA. This sample is represented by tens of thousands of clones; around nine tenths of them were singletons. About 7.2% of the sample is in the top ten clones.

On the study overall, not on this receptor specifically: Because multi-region sequencing of the tumors was not done, intratumor heterogeneity could not be ruled out. Of the top 100 tumor clones, a median of 57 were detected in paired uninvolved adjacent lung; 28 were also among that lung's top 100. Since the design was exploratory, TCR variables were selected using unadjusted p-values with no false-discovery rate correction. Longer overall survival was associated with higher blood T cell density, whereas shorter survival was associated with higher adjacent-lung clonality. Uninvolved tumor-adjacent lung showed the highest T cell clonality, higher than tumor, which suggests more focused antigenic responses in the adjacent lung.

The clonotype was recovered from a woman between 35 and 75 years old with stage I lung adenocarcinoma. The chain joins TRBV5-4 to TRBJ1-4, and possibly TRBD1, on 6 matching bases. This material consisted of peripheral blood, taken before any cancer treatment. The base sequence is TGTGCCAGCAGCTTAAACAGGGCAACTAATGAAAAACTGTTTTTT. This yields the protein CASSLNRATNEKLFF.